These 10 T cell receptor beta chains originate from one sample sequenced in a study of EBV T-cell therapy then PD-1 blockade in nasopharyngeal carcinoma. No antigen has been assigned to these receptors. Sequencing used immunoSEQ multiplex PCR; TCRdb keeps in-frame clones, though not all of them. The table records 14,000 or so clones, 80% to 85% of them present only once. Noted treatment: AdE1-LMPpoly-expanded autologous EBV-specific T-cell therapy followed by anti-PD-1 nivolumab. Specimen: CD8+ T cells from blood, collected around day 100 from a patient whose treatment included autologous EBV-specific T cells and nivolumab. The receptors shown here come from a man aged 40-49 years with nasopharyngeal carcinoma.

The table lists this clone with a few counts. The chain joins TRBV9 to TRBJ2-7; TRBD1 or TRBD2 may be the D gene (5 bases each). The germline CDR1 and CDR2 sequences are SGDLS and YYNGEE. The CDR3 consists of 15 residues. Trimming left V 3 bases short and J 0 bases short, with 13 bases between. The CDR3, as DNA: TGTGCCAGCAGCGATGACGGGACCGGCTCCTACGAGCAGTACTTC. Translated: CASSDDGTGSYEQYF.

The chain has TRBV12-3 or TRBV12-4 and TRBJ1-1; D call uncertain. The CDR3 contains 11 residues. V dropped 8 bases and J dropped 4 bases, with 8 bases sitting between them. The CDR3 is CASLWGTEAFF. CDR3 in DNA: TGTGCCAGCCTCTGGGGCACTGAAGCTTTCTTT.

The chain links TRBV24-1 to TRBJ2-3; D is undetermined. Between the trimmed V and J ends, which lost 2 bases and 0 bases, there was a span of 5 bases. The length of the CDR3 is 14 residues. CDR1 KGHDR and CDR2 SFDVKD come from the germline V gene. The CDR3 reads CATSDSGSTDTQYF. The CDR3 DNA reads as TGTGCCACCAGTGATTCCGGAAGCACAGATACGCAGTATTTT.

The chain combines TRBV28 with TRBJ2-7; D gene unclear. Per the germline V gene, CDR1 is MDHEN and CDR2 is SYDVKM. The CDR3 consists of 12 residues. With 8 bases removed from V and 7 bases from J, the gap between germline ends came to 15 bases. CDR3 sequence: CASQLPSREQYF. The CDR3 region has the DNA TGTGCCAGCCAGTTACCCTCTCGGGAGCAGTACTTC.

This clone appeared a few times. The chain is built from TRBV6-2 or TRBV6-3 and TRBJ1-1; D not resolved. V was shortened by 2 bases and J by 5 bases, with 9 bases between the two germline ends. Germline-derived CDR1 and CDR2 are MNHEY and SVGEGT. The CDR3 contains 13 residues. DNA of the CDR3: TGTGCCAGCAGTTACGGTAGGAGAACTGAAGCTTTCTTT. Residues: CASSYGRRTEAFF.

The chain links TRBV14 to TRBJ2-2; 12 nucleotides agree with TRBD1. The CDR3 totals 15 residues. Germline lookup yields CDR1 SGHDN and CDR2 FVKESK. After removal of 4 bases from V and 6 bases from J, the junction contained 3 bases not matched to a gene. The CDR3 nucleotides read TGTGCCAGCAGCCGGGACAGGGGGCTCGCCGGGGAGCTGTTTTTT. Translating gives CASSRDRGLAGELFF.

This chain joins TRBV6-2 or TRBV6-3 and TRBJ1-5; 7 bases fit TRBD1. Trimming at V came to 5 bases and at J to 5 bases, leaving 9 bases not matched to a gene. Germline CDR1 MNHEY, CDR2 SVGEGT. The CDR3 runs 15 residues. This chain's CDR3 is CASSTGQEDHQPQHF. The CDR3 nucleotides are TGTGCCAGCAGTACCGGACAGGAGGACCATCAGCCCCAGCATTTT.

The chain has TRBV28 and TRBJ2-5, with 7 nucleotides matching TRBD2. The CDR3 has 14 residues. Germline trimming cut 5 bases from V and 0 bases from J; bases unmatched to any gene: 3. Germline loops: CDR1 MDHEN, CDR2 SYDVKM. CDR3 bases: TGTGCCAGCAGTCAGCGGGGATACCAAGAGACCCAGTACTTC. Its translation: CASSQRGYQETQYF.

This clone was seen more than once but under ten times. The chain links TRBV24-1 to TRBJ1-2, with D possibly TRBD1 on 5 matching bases. Germline V lookup: CDR1 KGHDR, CDR2 SFDVKD. Trimming took off 2 bases at V and 3 bases at J, with 18 bases between the two ends. This CDR3 is built from 17 residues. The CDR3 coding sequence is TGTGCCACCAGTGATTCGCACGGGGCCAACTCCGACTATGGCTACACCTTC. It encodes CATSDSHGANSDYGYTF.

The gene calls are TRBV4-3 and TRBJ1-2; 7 nucleotides match TRBD1. CDR3 size: 15 residues. Per germline, CDR1 LGHNA and CDR2 YSLEER. V lost 1 base and J lost 2; bases outside the gene matches: 4. The DNA of the CDR3 is TGCGCCAGCAGCCAAGTGACAGGGACGAACTATGGCTACACCTTC. Its protein is CASSQVTGTNYGYTF.